Judged by abundance, the clone carrying this T cell receptor beta chain is medium-sized. Its antigen is not identified. Amplification of TCR alpha and beta CDR3 regions from RNA used iRepertoire nested multiplex PCR. For one-step reverse transcription and amplification, roughly 95-400 ng of tissue mRNA or PBMC total RNA was used. TCRdb redid the calling of the multiplex PCR reads with MiXCR, one entry per CDR3 protein. The sample has approximately 1,900 distinct CDR3 sequences, approximately 26% seen once. The data stem from a study of glioma-infiltrating T cells. The V gene lost 5 bases and the J gene lost 0 bases, with 13 bases spanning the gap. The CDR3 totals 15 residues. Germline V gene lookup returns CDR1 MDHEN and CDR2 SYDVKM. Study-level findings and limits: Tissue and blood shared very few CDR3 sequences. Above-expected tissue-blood divergence occurred in all gliomas, most in low-grade ones.

The V call is TRBV28, the J call TRBJ1-1, with a tentative D call TRBD1 (6 bases). The sequence derives from a human donor with low-grade glioma or glioblastoma, undergoing nonglioma brain surgery, or in good health (not recorded which). Sequenced: glioma tissue, nonneoplastic brain tissue, or PBMCs (not recorded which). CDR3 region: CASSSFTGMNTEAFF. CDR3 in DNA: TGTGCCAGCAGTAGTTTTACAGGGATGAACACTGAAGCTTTCTTT.